These T cell receptor beta chains were read from a single sample in a study of early T cells in non-severe SARS-CoV-2 infection. TCRdb ran MiXCR on the 5' RACE reads and lists one entry per CDR3 protein. The data contain 55,000 to 80,000 distinct CDR3 sequences, 8% to 9% of them seen just once; the ten biggest clones take up roughly 12%. Material: whole blood, obtained at baseline. These receptors originate from an adult who was a healthcare worker with PCR-confirmed SARS-CoV-2 infection or an uninfected control (not recorded which). CDR3s include the opening cysteine and the closing phenylalanine or tryptophan. The D gene is left open where the match is weak. Size is omitted from some rows. Given values are once, few, many or a class for expanded clones.

J: TRBJ2-5
V: TRBV7-9
size: few
D: .
CDR3: CASSRTQFYQETQYF
DNA: TGTGCCAGCAGCCGGACACAATTTTACCAAGAGACCCAGTACTTC

J: TRBJ1-2
V: TRBV5-4
size: many
D: .
CDR3: CASSLDRTVDGYTF
DNA: TGTGCCAGCAGCCTCGATAGGACAGTTGATGGCTACACCTTC

J: TRBJ2-5
V: TRBV20-1
size: many
D: TRBD2
CDR3: CSATRTSGPQTQYF
DNA: TGCAGTGCTACAAGGACTAGCGGGCCTCAGACCCAGTACTTC

J: TRBJ1-2
V: TRBV9
size: many
D: .
CDR3: CASSATDYGYTF
DNA: TGTGCCAGCAGCGCGACAGACTATGGCTACACCTTC

J: TRBJ2-1
V: TRBV7-9
size: many
D: .
CDR3: CASSLAAIDEQFF
DNA: TGTGCCAGCAGCTTAGCCGCGATCGATGAGCAGTTCTTC

J: TRBJ2-4
V: TRBV12-3/TRBV12-4
size: .
D: TRBD1
CDR3: CASSRQGARNIQYF
DNA: TGTGCCAGCAGTAGACAGGGGGCTAGGAACATTCAGTACTTC

J: TRBJ2-6
V: TRBV5-1
size: few
D: .
CDR3: CASSSNWGLVGTSGANVLTF
DNA: TGCGCCAGCAGCTCCAATTGGGGGCTAGTCGGGACCTCTGGGGCCAACGTCCTGACTTTC

J: TRBJ2-1
V: TRBV12-3/TRBV12-4
size: few
D: .
CDR3: CASSSAAGLSYNEQFF
DNA: TGTGCCAGCAGTTCCGCCGCGGGATTGTCCTACAATGAGCAGTTCTTC

J: TRBJ1-4
V: TRBV6-2/TRBV6-3
size: many
D: .
CDR3: CASTLVQGEKLFF
DNA: TGTGCCAGCACCTTGGTCCAGGGTGAAAAACTGTTTTTT

J: TRBJ2-3
V: TRBV27
size: many
D: TRBD2
CDR3: CASSFRGTSGPDTQYF
DNA: TGTGCCAGCAGTTTTAGAGGGACTAGCGGGCCAGATACGCAGTATTTT

J: TRBJ2-1
V: TRBV3-1
size: .
D: .
CDR3: CASSQMVRGNNEQFF
DNA: TGTGCCAGCAGCCAAATGGTACGGGGGAACAATGAGCAGTTCTTC

J: TRBJ2-5
V: TRBV10-2
size: many
D: TRBD2
CDR3: CASSSGLAGTETQYF
DNA: TGCGCCAGCAGTTCGGGACTAGCGGGAACCGAGACCCAGTACTTC

J: TRBJ2-2
V: TRBV5-6
size: .
D: .
CDR3: CASSLSLTELFF
DNA: TGTGCCAGCAGCTTGAGTTTGACAGAGCTGTTTTTT

J: TRBJ2-2
V: TRBV20-1
size: many
D: .
CDR3: CSASWSGTGELFF
DNA: TGCAGTGCTAGCTGGAGCGGCACCGGGGAGCTGTTTTTT

J: TRBJ2-5
V: TRBV5-1
size: few
D: .
CDR3: CASSSPQTQYF
DNA: TGCGCCAGCAGCTCCCCCCAGACCCAGTACTTC

J: TRBJ2-3
V: TRBV7-2
size: many
D: .
CDR3: CASSLHRLQYF
DNA: TGTGCCAGCAGCTTACACCGATTGCAGTATTTT

J: TRBJ2-1
V: TRBV12-3/TRBV12-4
size: .
D: .
CDR3: CASSLWVGEDNEQFF
DNA: TGTGCCAGCAGCCTTTGGGTGGGAGAAGACAATGAGCAGTTCTTC